The T cell receptor beta chain under discussion was sequenced for a study of long-term antiretroviral therapy in people with HIV. This clone was seen more than once but under ten times. Its antigen is undetermined. Germline CDR1 and CDR2: MNHNY and SVGAGI (reference sequence). V dropped 8 bases and J dropped 1 base, with 9 bases sitting between them. This CDR3 has 14 residues. Study-level results: Repertoires in HIV (unlike those of controls) had narrower CDR3 length ranges. Relative to transplant donor controls, diversity remained lower despite increasing after ART.

Samples were assayed with immunoSEQ v3.0 at survey level. In sequencing, about 35,000-50,000 T-cell genomes per sample were targeted. TCRdb's copy holds only in-frame clones and misses some; the assay was immunoSEQ multiplex PCR. The data contain approximately 15,000 clones, 80% to 90% of them singletons. The chain combines TRBV6-6 with TRBJ1-6; D gene ambiguous. This TCR derives from a man aged 18 to 30 with HIV. The material was unsorted PBMCs, obtained 0.3 years after starting antiretroviral therapy. The CDR3 DNA follows: TGTGCCAGCCTACCAACGTCCTATAATTCACCCCTCCACTTT. It translates to CASLPTSYNSPLHF.